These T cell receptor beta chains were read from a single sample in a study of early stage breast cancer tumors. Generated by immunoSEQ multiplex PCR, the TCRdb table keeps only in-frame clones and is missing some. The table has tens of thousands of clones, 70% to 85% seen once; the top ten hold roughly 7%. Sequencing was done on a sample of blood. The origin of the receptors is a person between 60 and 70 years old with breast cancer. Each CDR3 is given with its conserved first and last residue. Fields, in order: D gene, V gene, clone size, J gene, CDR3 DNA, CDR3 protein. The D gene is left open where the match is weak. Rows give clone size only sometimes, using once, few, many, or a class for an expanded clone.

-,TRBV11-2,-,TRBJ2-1,TGTGCCAGCAGCCTGGGAAACTACAATGAGCAGTTCTTC,CASSLGNYNEQFF
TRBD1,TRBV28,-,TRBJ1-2,TGTGCCAGCAGTTTAAGGCTCCCGGGACAGGGTGCCGGCTACACCTTC,CASSLRLPGQGAGYTF
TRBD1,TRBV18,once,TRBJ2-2,TGTGCCAGCTCACTCGGGACAGCGAACACCGGGGAGCTGTTTTTT,CASSLGTANTGELFF
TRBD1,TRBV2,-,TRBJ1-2,TGTGCCAGCAGTGAAAGACAGGGGCTAAGTGGCTACACCTTC,CASSERQGLSGYTF
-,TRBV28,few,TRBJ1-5,TGTGCCAGCAGGGTGACAGGAAATAATCAGCCCCAGCATTTT,CASRVTGNNQPQHF
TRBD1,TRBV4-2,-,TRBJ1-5,TGTGCCAGCAGCCAAGATAGAACAGGGGGCTATCAGCCCCAGCATTTT,CASSQDRTGGYQPQHF
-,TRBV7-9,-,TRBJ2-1,TGTGCCAGCAAAATCCTGAGTGATGAGCAGTTCTTC,CASKILSDEQFF
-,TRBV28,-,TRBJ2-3,TGTGCCAGCAGCCCCCGACAGGGGAGGGCAGATACGCAGTATTTT,CASSPRQGRADTQYF
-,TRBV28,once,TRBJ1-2,TGTGCCAGCGGATCCAGGACAGATTATGGCTACACCTTC,CASGSRTDYGYTF
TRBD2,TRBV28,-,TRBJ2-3,TGTGCCAGCCCTCCTAGCGGGAGTATCGCAGATACGCAGTATTTT,CASPPSGSIADTQYF
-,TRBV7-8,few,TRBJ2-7,TGTGCCAGCAGCTTCACAGGGACCTACGAGCAGTACTTC,CASSFTGTYEQYF
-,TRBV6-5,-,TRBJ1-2,TGTGCCAGCAGTTACATAGCAGGGAGCTTATGGGGCTACACCTTC,CASSYIAGSLWGYTF
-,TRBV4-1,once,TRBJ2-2,TGCGCCAGCAGCCAACTAGCGAGGAACGCGAACACCGGGGAGCTGTTTTTT,CASSQLARNANTGELFF
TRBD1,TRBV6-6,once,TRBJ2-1,TGTGCCAGCAGTACCTACAGGGGGCACTACAATGAGCAGTTCTTC,CASSTYRGHYNEQFF
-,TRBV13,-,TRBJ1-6,TGTGCCAGCAGGGTTGGAACCGGGACTCAAAATAATTCACCCCTCCACTTT,CASRVGTGTQNNSPLHF
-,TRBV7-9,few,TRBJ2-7,TGTGCCAGCAGCTGGGATGCCGTACTTAAGCAGTACTTC,CASSWDAVLKQYF
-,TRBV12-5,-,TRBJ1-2,TGTGCTAGTGGTTTGGACGGGATAATAGGCGGCTACACCTTC,CASGLDGIIGGYTF
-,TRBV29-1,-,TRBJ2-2,TGCAGCGTTGGGGGGACGAACACCGGGGAGCTGTTTTTT,CSVGGTNTGELFF
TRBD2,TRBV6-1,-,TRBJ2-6,TGTGCCAGCAGGGGAGGGAGCTCTGGGGCCAACGTCCTGACTTTC,CASRGGSSGANVLTF
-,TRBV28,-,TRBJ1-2,TGTGCCAGCGGCCGTTCGGAGAGCTATGGCTACACCTTC,CASGRSESYGYTF
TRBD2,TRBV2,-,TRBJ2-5,TGTGCCAGCAGGAGACTAGCGGGGTCCCAAGAGACCCAGTACTTC,CASRRLAGSQETQYF
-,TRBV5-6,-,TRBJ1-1,TGTGCCAGCAGCCGGGGGGAGAACATGAACACTGAAGCTTTCTTT,CASSRGENMNTEAFF
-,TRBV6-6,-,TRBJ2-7,TGTGCCAGCAGTGACTACGAGCAGTACTTC,CASSDYEQYF
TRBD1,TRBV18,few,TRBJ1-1,TGTGCCAGCTCACCAAGGACCGGGACAGGGAACACTGAAGCTTTCTTT,CASSPRTGTGNTEAFF
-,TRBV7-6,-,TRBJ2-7,TGTGCCAGCAGTTTGCAGGGGCCCTACGAGCAGTACTTC,CASSLQGPYEQYF
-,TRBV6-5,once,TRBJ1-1,TGTGCCAGTAGGATTGGACAAGCTGAAGCTTTCTTT,CASRIGQAEAFF
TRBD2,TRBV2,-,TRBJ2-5,TGTGCCAGCAGGGGCCCCGGGGGGAGGACCCAGTACTTC,CASRGPGGRTQYF
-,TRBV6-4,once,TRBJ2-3,TGTGCCAGCAGTCCGACTGAGCTATTTAGCACAGATACGCAGTATTTT,CASSPTELFSTDTQYF
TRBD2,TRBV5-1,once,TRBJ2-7,TGCGCCAGCCGTAGCGGGGGCCAGTCCTACGAGCAGTACTTC,CASRSGGQSYEQYF
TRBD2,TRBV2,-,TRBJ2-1,TGTGCCAGCAAGCGGGCGGGAGACTGGAATGAGCAGTTCTTC,CASKRAGDWNEQFF
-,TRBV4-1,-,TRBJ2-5,TGCGCCAGCAGCCAAGCTGGAAAAGAGACCCAGTACTTC,CASSQAGKETQYF
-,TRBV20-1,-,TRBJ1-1,TGCAGTGCTAGACAGGGCCTTGAAGCTTTCTTT,CSARQGLEAFF
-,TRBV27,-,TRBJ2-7,TGTGCCAGCAGCCGGGCCCCCAAAATCTACGAGCAGTACTTC,CASSRAPKIYEQYF
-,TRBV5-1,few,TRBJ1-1,TGCGCCAGCAGCCTATCAACCGCAGGGGACTCTGAAGCTTTCTTT,CASSLSTAGDSEAFF
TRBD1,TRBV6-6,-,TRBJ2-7,TGTGCCACCGGGACAGGGGCTACTTCCGAGCAGTACTTC,CATGTGATSEQYF
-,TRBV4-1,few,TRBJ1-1,TGCGCCAGCAGCCAAGTAGGGCACCGTAACACTGAAGCTTTCTTT,CASSQVGHRNTEAFF
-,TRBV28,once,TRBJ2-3,TGTGCCAGCAGATCCCCGGGGACCCACAGCACAGATACGCAGTATTTT,CASRSPGTHSTDTQYF
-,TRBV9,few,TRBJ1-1,TGTGCCAGCAGCGTCGGGACACAGAACACTGAAGCTTTCTTT,CASSVGTQNTEAFF
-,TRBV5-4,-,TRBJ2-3,TGTGCCAGCAGCCCCGGCACAGATACGCAGTATTTT,CASSPGTDTQYF
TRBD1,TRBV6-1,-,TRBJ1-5,TGTGCCAGCAAACTAAACAGGGGTTCGGGTCAGCCCCAGCATTTT,CASKLNRGSGQPQHF
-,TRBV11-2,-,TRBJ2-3,TGTGCCAGCACGCGGACAGTTATCCCAGATACGCAGTATTTT,CASTRTVIPDTQYF
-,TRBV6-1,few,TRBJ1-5,TGTGCCAGCAGTGAATTTATTGGCGGTTATCCCCAGCATTTT,CASSEFIGGYPQHF
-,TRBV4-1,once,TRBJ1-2,TGCGCCAGCAGCCAAGGAGCGCAGTCTAATTCCTATGGCTACACCTTC,CASSQGAQSNSYGYTF
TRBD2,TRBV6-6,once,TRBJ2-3,TGTGCCAGCAGTTACATGGGAAGCGGGAGAAATACGCAGTATTTT,CASSYMGSGRNTQYF
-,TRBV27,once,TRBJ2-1,TGTGCCAGCAGTTTGACTAGGTTCATCGCTGAGCAGTTCTTC,CASSLTRFIAEQFF
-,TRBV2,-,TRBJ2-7,TGTGCCAGCAGTGACTCGATTCTACCCAACTCCTACGAGCAGTACTTC,CASSDSILPNSYEQYF
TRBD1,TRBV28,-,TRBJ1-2,TGTGCCAGCAGTTTATTGGGACAGCCGGAGGGCTACACCTTC,CASSLLGQPEGYTF
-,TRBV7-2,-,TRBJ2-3,TGTGCCAGCAGCTTAGTCCGAGGGAATGCAGATACGCAGTATTTT,CASSLVRGNADTQYF
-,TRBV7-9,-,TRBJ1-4,TGTGCCAGCAGCCCCGGACGGTCTAATGAAAAACTGTTTTTT,CASSPGRSNEKLFF
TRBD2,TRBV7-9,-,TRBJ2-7,TGTGCCAGCAGCTCGGGGGGGGGTTGGTACGAGCAGTACTTC,CASSSGGGWYEQYF
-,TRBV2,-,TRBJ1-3,TGTGCCAGCAGCGCGGGGCAGGGAAGAGGAAACACCATATATTTT,CASSAGQGRGNTIYF